Listed below are T cell receptor beta chains from one sample, sequenced in a study of spatial heterogeneity in lung cancer. TCRdb re-derived calls from the 5' RACE reads in MiXCR, one entry per CDR3 protein. The data contain about 1,500 distinct CDR3 sequences, 35% to 55% of them singletons. The source was PBMCs, collected at surgery. These receptors were collected from a female donor with early-stage non-small cell lung cancer. Both conserved end residues are part of each CDR3. The D gene is left open where the match is weak. Some rows have no size entry. The others give once, few or many, or a class for an expanded clone.

D gene: NA; clone size: NA; V gene: TRBV10-3; J gene: TRBJ2-7; CDR3 protein: CAIGKLTATYEQYF; CDR3 DNA: TGTGCCATCGGAAAACTCACCGCAACCTACGAGCAGTACTTC
D gene: NA; clone size: once; V gene: TRBV7-2; J gene: TRBJ1-1; CDR3 protein: CASSLVWRSNTEAFF; CDR3 DNA: TGTGCCAGCAGCTTAGTCTGGCGGTCGAACACTGAAGCTTTCTTT
D gene: NA; clone size: NA; V gene: TRBV3-1; J gene: TRBJ2-5; CDR3 protein: CASSQDWVPGTQYF; CDR3 DNA: TGTGCCAGCAGCCAAGATTGGGTCCCAGGTACCCAGTACTTC
D gene: NA; clone size: NA; V gene: TRBV4-3; J gene: TRBJ1-6; CDR3 protein: CASSQVHSGYSPLHF; CDR3 DNA: TGCGCCAGCAGCCAAGTTCACTCCGGATATTCACCCCTCCACTTT
D gene: TRBD2; clone size: many; V gene: TRBV4-3; J gene: TRBJ2-7; CDR3 protein: CASSQEIAGGPYEQYF; CDR3 DNA: TGCGCCAGCAGCCAAGAAATAGCGGGAGGTCCCTACGAGCAGTACTTC
D gene: NA; clone size: large; V gene: TRBV5-1; J gene: TRBJ2-5; CDR3 protein: CASSWTAGETQYF; CDR3 DNA: TGCGCCAGCAGCTGGACCGCGGGGGAGACCCAGTACTTC
D gene: NA; clone size: NA; V gene: TRBV3-1; J gene: TRBJ1-3; CDR3 protein: CASSQDYGGNTIYF; CDR3 DNA: TGTGCCAGCAGCCAAGATTATGGGGGAAACACCATATATTTT
D gene: NA; clone size: NA; V gene: TRBV10-3; J gene: TRBJ2-1; CDR3 protein: CATQRQDLYNEQFF; CDR3 DNA: TGTGCCACCCAGAGACAGGACCTTTACAATGAGCAGTTCTTC
D gene: TRBD1; clone size: NA; V gene: TRBV23-1; J gene: TRBJ2-7; CDR3 protein: CASTLVQGGYEQYF; CDR3 DNA: TGCGCCAGCACGTTGGTACAGGGGGGTTACGAGCAGTACTTC
D gene: TRBD2; clone size: NA; V gene: TRBV27; J gene: TRBJ2-1; CDR3 protein: CASIQRGGLNEQFF; CDR3 DNA: TGTGCCAGCATCCAGCGGGGGGGCCTTAATGAGCAGTTCTTC
D gene: TRBD1; clone size: NA; V gene: TRBV7-2; J gene: TRBJ2-7; CDR3 protein: CASKGQILSTYEQYF; CDR3 DNA: TGTGCCAGCAAGGGACAGATCCTATCAACCTACGAGCAGTACTTC
D gene: TRBD2; clone size: few; V gene: TRBV27; J gene: TRBJ2-3; CDR3 protein: CASSLLTSGASDTQYF; CDR3 DNA: TGTGCCAGCAGTTTATTGACTAGCGGGGCATCAGATACGCAGTATTTT
D gene: TRBD1; clone size: many; V gene: TRBV12-3/TRBV12-4; J gene: TRBJ1-6; CDR3 protein: CASSFGTRTGSPLHF; CDR3 DNA: TGTGCCAGCAGTTTCGGGACGAGGACAGGATCACCCCTCCACTTT
D gene: NA; clone size: NA; V gene: TRBV19; J gene: TRBJ2-3; CDR3 protein: CASSFSSSDTQYF; CDR3 DNA: TGTGCCAGTAGTTTTTCTAGCTCAGATACGCAGTATTTT
D gene: TRBD2; clone size: NA; V gene: TRBV30; J gene: TRBJ2-3; CDR3 protein: CAWREGLAGRDTQYF; CDR3 DNA: TGTGCCTGGAGAGAAGGACTAGCGGGGCGAGATACGCAGTATTTT
D gene: TRBD2; clone size: medium-sized; V gene: TRBV28; J gene: TRBJ2-5; CDR3 protein: CASRDLAGARETQYF; CDR3 DNA: TGTGCCAGCAGGGACCTAGCGGGAGCGAGGGAGACCCAGTACTTC
D gene: NA; clone size: few; V gene: TRBV12-3/TRBV12-4; J gene: TRBJ2-7; CDR3 protein: CASSFHSYEQYF; CDR3 DNA: TGTGCCAGCAGTTTCCACTCCTACGAGCAGTACTTC
D gene: NA; clone size: NA; V gene: TRBV7-2; J gene: TRBJ2-7; CDR3 protein: CATRRRGWYEQYF; CDR3 DNA: TGTGCCACCCGCCGGCGGGGTTGGTACGAGCAGTACTTC
D gene: NA; clone size: NA; V gene: TRBV6-2/TRBV6-3; J gene: TRBJ2-2; CDR3 protein: CASSSSLSGKLNTGELFF; CDR3 DNA: TGTGCCAGCAGTTCGTCGCTTTCTGGGAAGTTAAACACCGGGGAGCTGTTTTTT
D gene: NA; clone size: NA; V gene: TRBV12-3/TRBV12-4; J gene: TRBJ2-3; CDR3 protein: CASSLGDHTQYF; CDR3 DNA: TGTGCCAGCAGTTTAGGAGATCATACGCAGTATTTT
D gene: NA; clone size: NA; V gene: TRBV4-1; J gene: TRBJ1-5; CDR3 protein: CASSQTGMVQPQHF; CDR3 DNA: TGCGCCAGCAGCCAAACAGGAATGGTCCAGCCCCAGCATTTT
D gene: TRBD1; clone size: few; V gene: TRBV3-1; J gene: TRBJ2-2; CDR3 protein: CASSLNRGSKAGELFF; CDR3 DNA: TGTGCCAGCAGCCTCAACAGGGGCAGCAAAGCCGGGGAGCTGTTTTTT
D gene: NA; clone size: few; V gene: TRBV2; J gene: TRBJ2-5; CDR3 protein: CASKPGPDFETQYF; CDR3 DNA: TGTGCCAGCAAGCCGGGACCGGATTTCGAGACCCAGTACTTC
D gene: NA; clone size: NA; V gene: TRBV28; J gene: TRBJ1-2; CDR3 protein: CASSVTGNGYTF; CDR3 DNA: TGTGCCAGCTCAGTAACAGGGAATGGCTACACCTTC
D gene: NA; clone size: medium-sized; V gene: TRBV12-3/TRBV12-4; J gene: TRBJ2-1; CDR3 protein: CASSSEQGLSEQFF; CDR3 DNA: TGTGCCAGCAGTTCCGAACAGGGTTTAAGTGAGCAGTTCTTC
D gene: NA; clone size: medium-sized; V gene: TRBV6-6; J gene: TRBJ1-1; CDR3 protein: CASSPGDTRNTEAFF; CDR3 DNA: TGTGCCAGCAGCCCCGGTGACACTCGGAACACTGAAGCTTTCTTT
D gene: TRBD1; clone size: few; V gene: TRBV7-8; J gene: TRBJ2-7; CDR3 protein: CASSLNPGTGVIEQYF; CDR3 DNA: TGTGCCAGCAGCTTAAACCCCGGGACAGGGGTGATCGAGCAGTACTTC
D gene: NA; clone size: few; V gene: TRBV11-1; J gene: TRBJ2-3; CDR3 protein: CASGGPFTDTQYF; CDR3 DNA: TGTGCCAGCGGGGGACCCTTCACAGATACGCAGTATTTT
D gene: NA; clone size: few; V gene: TRBV11-2; J gene: TRBJ2-4; CDR3 protein: CASSLWPGENIQYF; CDR3 DNA: TGTGCCAGCAGCTTATGGCCGGGTGAAAACATTCAGTACTTC
D gene: TRBD2; clone size: hyperexpanded; V gene: TRBV24-1; J gene: TRBJ2-7; CDR3 protein: CATSDRASGFYEQYF; CDR3 DNA: TGTGCCACCAGTGATCGGGCTAGCGGATTCTACGAGCAGTACTTC
D gene: TRBD2; clone size: many; V gene: TRBV7-3; J gene: TRBJ2-1; CDR3 protein: CASRITSGDPRDYNEQFF; CDR3 DNA: TGTGCCAGCAGGATAACTAGCGGGGACCCGAGGGATTACAATGAGCAGTTCTTC
D gene: TRBD1; clone size: NA; V gene: TRBV29-1; J gene: TRBJ2-7; CDR3 protein: CSAQGASYEQYF; CDR3 DNA: TGCAGCGCACAGGGGGCGTCCTACGAGCAGTACTTC
D gene: TRBD2; clone size: many; V gene: TRBV28; J gene: TRBJ2-1; CDR3 protein: CASSFRLELAGGNNEQFF; CDR3 DNA: TGTGCCAGCAGTTTTAGGCTGGAACTAGCGGGAGGCAACAATGAGCAGTTCTTC
D gene: TRBD1; clone size: NA; V gene: TRBV7-2; J gene: TRBJ1-6; CDR3 protein: CASSLQHGTGNSPLHF; CDR3 DNA: TGTGCCAGCAGCCTCCAGCACGGGACAGGGAATTCACCCCTCCACTTT
D gene: TRBD1; clone size: NA; V gene: TRBV6-1; J gene: TRBJ2-1; CDR3 protein: CASSRPDRGVDNEQFF; CDR3 DNA: TGTGCCAGCAGTAGACCGGACAGGGGCGTTGACAATGAGCAGTTCTTC
D gene: NA; clone size: NA; V gene: TRBV20-1; J gene: TRBJ2-3; CDR3 protein: CSARLGGTDTQYF; CDR3 DNA: TGCAGTGCTCGACTAGGGGGCACAGATACGCAGTATTTT
D gene: NA; clone size: large; V gene: TRBV5-1; J gene: TRBJ2-1; CDR3 protein: CASSLEGPSSYNEQFF; CDR3 DNA: TGCGCCAGCAGCTTAGAGGGGCCGAGCTCCTACAATGAGCAGTTCTTC
D gene: NA; clone size: NA; V gene: TRBV7-9; J gene: TRBJ2-3; CDR3 protein: CASSWGLGISTDTQYF; CDR3 DNA: TGTGCCAGCAGCTGGGGACTGGGCATTAGCACAGATACGCAGTATTTT
D gene: NA; clone size: NA; V gene: TRBV7-9; J gene: TRBJ2-2; CDR3 protein: CASSLNPGPTNTGELFF; CDR3 DNA: TGTGCCAGCAGCTTAAATCCCGGACCTACGAACACCGGGGAGCTGTTTTTT
D gene: TRBD2; clone size: few; V gene: TRBV7-6; J gene: TRBJ2-1; CDR3 protein: CASSERGTSGTSWNEQFF; CDR3 DNA: TGTGCCAGCAGCGAACGGGGGACTAGCGGGACCTCGTGGAATGAGCAGTTCTTC
D gene: NA; clone size: NA; V gene: TRBV11-1; J gene: TRBJ2-1; CDR3 protein: CASSLSGSYNEQFF; CDR3 DNA: TGTGCCAGCAGCCTCTCGGGGTCCTACAATGAGCAGTTCTTC
D gene: TRBD1; clone size: few; V gene: TRBV5-1; J gene: TRBJ2-5; CDR3 protein: CASSLADTGTGKTQYF; CDR3 DNA: TGCGCCAGCAGCTTGGCCGACACCGGGACAGGGAAAACCCAGTACTTC
D gene: TRBD1; clone size: medium-sized; V gene: TRBV7-9; J gene: TRBJ2-5; CDR3 protein: CASSSSGTGLVETQYF; CDR3 DNA: TGTGCCAGCAGCTCATCCGGGACAGGGTTGGTGGAGACCCAGTACTTC
D gene: TRBD2; clone size: few; V gene: TRBV5-1; J gene: TRBJ2-2; CDR3 protein: CASSNGLAGGNTGELFF; CDR3 DNA: TGCGCCAGCAGCAATGGACTAGCGGGGGGAAACACCGGGGAGCTGTTTTTT
D gene: NA; clone size: NA; V gene: TRBV11-2; J gene: TRBJ2-7; CDR3 protein: CASSLDSRPGEQYF; CDR3 DNA: TGTGCCAGCAGCTTAGATTCTCGACCGGGCGAGCAGTACTTC